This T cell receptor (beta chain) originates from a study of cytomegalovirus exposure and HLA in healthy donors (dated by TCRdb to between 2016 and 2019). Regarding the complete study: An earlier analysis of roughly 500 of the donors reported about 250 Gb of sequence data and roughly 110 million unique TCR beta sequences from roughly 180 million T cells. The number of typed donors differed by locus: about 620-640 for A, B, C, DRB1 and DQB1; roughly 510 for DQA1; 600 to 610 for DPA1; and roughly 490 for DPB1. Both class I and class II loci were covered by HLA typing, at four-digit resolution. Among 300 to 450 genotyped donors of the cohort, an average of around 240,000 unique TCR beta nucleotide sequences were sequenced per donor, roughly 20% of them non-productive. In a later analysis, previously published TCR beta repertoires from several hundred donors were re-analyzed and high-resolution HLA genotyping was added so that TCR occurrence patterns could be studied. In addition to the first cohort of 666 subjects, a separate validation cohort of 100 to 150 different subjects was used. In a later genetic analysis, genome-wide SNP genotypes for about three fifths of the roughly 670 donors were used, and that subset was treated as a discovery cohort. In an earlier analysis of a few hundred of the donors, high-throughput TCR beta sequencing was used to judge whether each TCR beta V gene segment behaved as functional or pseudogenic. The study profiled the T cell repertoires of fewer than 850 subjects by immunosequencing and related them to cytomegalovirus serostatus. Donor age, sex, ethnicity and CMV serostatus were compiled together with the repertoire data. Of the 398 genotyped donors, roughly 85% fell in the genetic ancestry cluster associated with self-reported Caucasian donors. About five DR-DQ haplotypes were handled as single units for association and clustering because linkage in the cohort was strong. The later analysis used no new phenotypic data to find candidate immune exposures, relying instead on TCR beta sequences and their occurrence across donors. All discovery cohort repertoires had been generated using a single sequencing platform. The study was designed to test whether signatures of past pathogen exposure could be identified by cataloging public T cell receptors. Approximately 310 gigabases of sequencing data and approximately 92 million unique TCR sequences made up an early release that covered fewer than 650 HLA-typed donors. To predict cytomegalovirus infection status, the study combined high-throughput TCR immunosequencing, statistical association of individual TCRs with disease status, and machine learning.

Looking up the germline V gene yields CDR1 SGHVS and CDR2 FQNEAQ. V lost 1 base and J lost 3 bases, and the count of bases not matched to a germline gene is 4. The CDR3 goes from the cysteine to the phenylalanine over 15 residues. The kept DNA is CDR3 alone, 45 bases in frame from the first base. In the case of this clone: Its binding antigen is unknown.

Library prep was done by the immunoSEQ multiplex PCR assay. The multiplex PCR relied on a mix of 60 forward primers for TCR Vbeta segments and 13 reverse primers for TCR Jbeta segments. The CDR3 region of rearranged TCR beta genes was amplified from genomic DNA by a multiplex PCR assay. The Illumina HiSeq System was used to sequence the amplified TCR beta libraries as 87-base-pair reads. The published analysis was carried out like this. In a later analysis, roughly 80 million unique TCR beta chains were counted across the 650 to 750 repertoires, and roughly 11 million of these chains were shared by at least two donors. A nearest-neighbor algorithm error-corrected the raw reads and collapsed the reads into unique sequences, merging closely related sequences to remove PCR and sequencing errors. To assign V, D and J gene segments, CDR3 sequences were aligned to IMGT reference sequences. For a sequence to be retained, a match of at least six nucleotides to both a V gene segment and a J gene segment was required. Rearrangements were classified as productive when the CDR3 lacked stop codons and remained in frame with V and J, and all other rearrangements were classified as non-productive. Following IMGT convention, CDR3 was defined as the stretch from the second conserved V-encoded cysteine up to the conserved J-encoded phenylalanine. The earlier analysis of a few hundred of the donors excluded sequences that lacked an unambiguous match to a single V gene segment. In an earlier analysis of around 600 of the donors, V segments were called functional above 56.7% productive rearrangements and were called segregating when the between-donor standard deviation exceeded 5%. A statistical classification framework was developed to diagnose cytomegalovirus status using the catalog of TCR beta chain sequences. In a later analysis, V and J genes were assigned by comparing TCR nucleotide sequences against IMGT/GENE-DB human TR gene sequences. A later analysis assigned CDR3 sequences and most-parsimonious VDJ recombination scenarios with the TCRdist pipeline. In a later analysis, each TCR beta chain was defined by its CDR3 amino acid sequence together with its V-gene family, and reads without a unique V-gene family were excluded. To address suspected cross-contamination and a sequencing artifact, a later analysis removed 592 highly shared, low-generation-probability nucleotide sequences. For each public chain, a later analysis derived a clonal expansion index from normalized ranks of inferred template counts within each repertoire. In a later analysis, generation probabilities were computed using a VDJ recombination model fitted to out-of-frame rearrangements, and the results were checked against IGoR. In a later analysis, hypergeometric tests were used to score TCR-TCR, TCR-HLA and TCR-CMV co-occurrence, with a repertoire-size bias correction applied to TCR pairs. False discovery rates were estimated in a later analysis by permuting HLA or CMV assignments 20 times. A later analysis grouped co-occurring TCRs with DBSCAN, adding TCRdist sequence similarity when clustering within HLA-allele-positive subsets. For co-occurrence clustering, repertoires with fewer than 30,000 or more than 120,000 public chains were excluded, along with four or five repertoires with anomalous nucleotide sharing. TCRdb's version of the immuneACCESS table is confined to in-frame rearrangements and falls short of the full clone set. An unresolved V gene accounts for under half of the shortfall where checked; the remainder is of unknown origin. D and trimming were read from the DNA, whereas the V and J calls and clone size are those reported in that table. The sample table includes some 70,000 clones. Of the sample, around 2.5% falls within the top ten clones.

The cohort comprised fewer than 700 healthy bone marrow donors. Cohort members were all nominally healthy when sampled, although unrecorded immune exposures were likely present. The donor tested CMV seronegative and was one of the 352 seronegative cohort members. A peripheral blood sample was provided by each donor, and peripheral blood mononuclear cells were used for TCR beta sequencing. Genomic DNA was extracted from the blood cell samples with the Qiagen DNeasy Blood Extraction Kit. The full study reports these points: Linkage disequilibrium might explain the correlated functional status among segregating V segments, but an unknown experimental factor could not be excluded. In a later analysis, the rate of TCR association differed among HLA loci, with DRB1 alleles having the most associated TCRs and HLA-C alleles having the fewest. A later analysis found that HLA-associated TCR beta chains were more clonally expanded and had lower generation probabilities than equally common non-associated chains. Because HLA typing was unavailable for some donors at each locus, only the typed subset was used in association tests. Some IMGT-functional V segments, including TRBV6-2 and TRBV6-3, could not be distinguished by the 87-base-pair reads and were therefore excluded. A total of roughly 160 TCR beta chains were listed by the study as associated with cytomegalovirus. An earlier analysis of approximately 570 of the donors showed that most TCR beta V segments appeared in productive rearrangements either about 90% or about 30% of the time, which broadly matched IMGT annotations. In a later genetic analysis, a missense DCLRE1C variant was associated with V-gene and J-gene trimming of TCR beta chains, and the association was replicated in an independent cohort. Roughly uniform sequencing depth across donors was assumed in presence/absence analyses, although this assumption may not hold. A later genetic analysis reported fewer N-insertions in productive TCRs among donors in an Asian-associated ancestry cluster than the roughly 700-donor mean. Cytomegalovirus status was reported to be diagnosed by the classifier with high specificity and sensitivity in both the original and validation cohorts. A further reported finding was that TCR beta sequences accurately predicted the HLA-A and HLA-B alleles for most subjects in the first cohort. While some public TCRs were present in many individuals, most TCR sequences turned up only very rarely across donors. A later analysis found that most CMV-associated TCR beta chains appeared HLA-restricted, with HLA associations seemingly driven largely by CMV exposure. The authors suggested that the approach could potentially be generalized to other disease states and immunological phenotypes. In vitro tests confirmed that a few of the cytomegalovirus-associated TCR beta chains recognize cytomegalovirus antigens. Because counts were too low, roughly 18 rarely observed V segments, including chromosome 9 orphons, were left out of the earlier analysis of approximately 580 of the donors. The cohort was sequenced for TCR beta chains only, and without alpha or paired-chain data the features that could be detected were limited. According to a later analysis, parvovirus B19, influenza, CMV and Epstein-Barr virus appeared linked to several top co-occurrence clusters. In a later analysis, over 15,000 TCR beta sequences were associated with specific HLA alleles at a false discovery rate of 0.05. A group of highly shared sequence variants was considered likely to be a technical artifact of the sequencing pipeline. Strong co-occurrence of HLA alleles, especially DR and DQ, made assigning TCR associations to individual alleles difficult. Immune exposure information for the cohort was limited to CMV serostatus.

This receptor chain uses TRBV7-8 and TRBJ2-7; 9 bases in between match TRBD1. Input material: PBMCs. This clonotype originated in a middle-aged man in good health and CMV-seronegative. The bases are TGTGCCAGCAGCTTAGTAGGGACAGGGATCTACGAGCAGTACTTC. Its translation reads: CASSLVGTGIYEQYF.